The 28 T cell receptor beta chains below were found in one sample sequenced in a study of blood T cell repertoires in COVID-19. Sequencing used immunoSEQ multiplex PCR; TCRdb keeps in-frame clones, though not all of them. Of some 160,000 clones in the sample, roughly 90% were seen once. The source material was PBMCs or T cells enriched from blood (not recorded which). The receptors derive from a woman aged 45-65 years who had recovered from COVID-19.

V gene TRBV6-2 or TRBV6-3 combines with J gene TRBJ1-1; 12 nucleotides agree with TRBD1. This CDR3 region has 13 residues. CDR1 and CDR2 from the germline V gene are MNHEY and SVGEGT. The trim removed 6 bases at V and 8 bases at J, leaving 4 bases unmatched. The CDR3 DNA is TGTGCCAGCAGCTGGGACAGGGGGCTCGAAGCTTTCTTT. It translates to CASSWDRGLEAFF.

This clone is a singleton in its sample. The CDR3 DNA is TGTGCCAGCAGCCAAGACCAAACGGGGAGAGCCACAGATACGCAGTATTTT. Translated, it gives CASSQDQTGRATDTQYF. V and J are TRBV14 and TRBJ2-3; possibly TRBD2 for D (5 bases). Deletions cut 0 bases from V and 2 bases from J, with 15 bases between. The CDR3 sequence is 17 residues long. The germline V gene encodes CDR1 SGHDN and CDR2 FVKESK. Filled out from reference TRBV14 and TRBJ2-3, the complete variable domain reads EAGVTQFPSHSVIEKGQTVTLRCDPISGHDNLYWYRRVMGKEIKFLLHFVKESKQDESGMPNNRFLAERTGGTYSTLKVQPAELEDSGVYFCASSQDQTGRATDTQYFGPGTRLTVL.

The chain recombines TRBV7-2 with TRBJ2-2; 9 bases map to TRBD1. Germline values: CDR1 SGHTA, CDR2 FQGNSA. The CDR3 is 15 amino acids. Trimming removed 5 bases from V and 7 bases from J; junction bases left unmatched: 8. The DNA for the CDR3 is TGTGCCAGCAGCCCTCCCGGGACAGGGATCGGGGAGCTGTTTTTT. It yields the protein CASSPPGTGIGELFF.

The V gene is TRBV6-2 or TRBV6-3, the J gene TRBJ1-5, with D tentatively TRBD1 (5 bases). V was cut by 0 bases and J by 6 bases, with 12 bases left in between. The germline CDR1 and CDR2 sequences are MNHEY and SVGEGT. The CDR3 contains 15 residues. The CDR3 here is CASSYSGAGSQPQHF. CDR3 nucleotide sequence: TGTGCCAGCAGTTACTCAGGGGCTGGAAGTCAGCCCCAGCATTTT.

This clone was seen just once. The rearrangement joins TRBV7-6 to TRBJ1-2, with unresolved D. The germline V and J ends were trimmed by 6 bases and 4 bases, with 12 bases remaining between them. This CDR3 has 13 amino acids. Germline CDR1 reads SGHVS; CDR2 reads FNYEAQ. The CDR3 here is CASSEPLGYGYTF. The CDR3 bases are TGTGCCAGCAGTGAACCTCTCGGCTATGGCTACACCTTC.

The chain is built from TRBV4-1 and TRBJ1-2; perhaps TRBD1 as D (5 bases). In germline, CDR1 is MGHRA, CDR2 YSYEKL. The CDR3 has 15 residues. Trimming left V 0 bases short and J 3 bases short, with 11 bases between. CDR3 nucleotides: TGCGCCAGCAGCCAAGAGGGAGGCAGGGACTATGGCTACACCTTC. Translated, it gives CASSQEGGRDYGYTF.

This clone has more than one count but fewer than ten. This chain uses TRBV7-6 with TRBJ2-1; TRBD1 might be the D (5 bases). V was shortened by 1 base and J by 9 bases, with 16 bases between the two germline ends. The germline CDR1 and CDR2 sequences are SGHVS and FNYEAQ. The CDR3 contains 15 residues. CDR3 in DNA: TGTGCCAGCAGCTTAGTTGGCTCAGGGTTGGGTGAGCAGTTCTTC. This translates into CASSLVGSGLGEQFF. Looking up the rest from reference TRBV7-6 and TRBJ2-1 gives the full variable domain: GAGVSQSPRYKVTKRGQDVALRCDPISGHVSLYWYRQALGQGPEFLTYFNYEAQQDKSGLPNDRFSAERPEGSISTLTIQRTEQRDSAMYRCASSLVGSGLGEQFFGPGTRLTVL.

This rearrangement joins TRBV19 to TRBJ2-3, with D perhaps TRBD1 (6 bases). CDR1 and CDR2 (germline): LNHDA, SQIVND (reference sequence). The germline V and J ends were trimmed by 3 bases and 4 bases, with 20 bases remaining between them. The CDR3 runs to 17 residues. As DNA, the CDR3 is TGTGCCAGTAGTATTTTGGTAAGAGTGGGGGCCGCAGATACGCAGTATTTT. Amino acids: CASSILVRVGAADTQYF. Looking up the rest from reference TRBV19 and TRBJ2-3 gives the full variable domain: DGGITQSPKYLFRKEGQNVTLSCEQNLNHDAMYWYRQDPGQGLRLIYYSQIVNDFQKGDIAEGYSVSREKKESFPLTVTSAQKNPTAFYLCASSILVRVGAADTQYFGPGTRLTVL.

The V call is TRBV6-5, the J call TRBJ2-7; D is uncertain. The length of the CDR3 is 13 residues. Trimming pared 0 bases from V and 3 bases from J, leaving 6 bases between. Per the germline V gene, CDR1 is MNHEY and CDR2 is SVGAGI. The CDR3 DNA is TGTGCCAGCAGTTACTCCTTATACTACGAGCAGTACTTC. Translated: CASSYSLYYEQYF.

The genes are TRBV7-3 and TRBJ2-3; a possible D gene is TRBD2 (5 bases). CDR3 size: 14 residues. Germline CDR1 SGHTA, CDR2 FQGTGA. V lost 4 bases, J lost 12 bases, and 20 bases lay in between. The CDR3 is CASSSRDGDYPQYF. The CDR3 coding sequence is TGTGCCAGCAGCTCTCGAGACGGCGACTATCCCCAGTATTTT.

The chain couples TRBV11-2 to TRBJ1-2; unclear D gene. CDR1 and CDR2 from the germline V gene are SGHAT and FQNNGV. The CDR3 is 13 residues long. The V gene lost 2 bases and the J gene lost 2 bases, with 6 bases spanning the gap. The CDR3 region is CASSLLTNYGYTF. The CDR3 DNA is TGTGCCAGCAGCTTATTAACAAACTATGGCTACACCTTC. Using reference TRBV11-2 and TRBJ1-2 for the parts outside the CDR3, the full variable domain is EAGVAQSPRYKIIEKRQSVAFWCNPISGHATLYWYQQILGQGPKLLIQFQNNGVVDDSQLPKDRFSAERLKGVDSTLKIQPAKLEDSAVYLCASSLLTNYGYTFGSGTRLTVV.

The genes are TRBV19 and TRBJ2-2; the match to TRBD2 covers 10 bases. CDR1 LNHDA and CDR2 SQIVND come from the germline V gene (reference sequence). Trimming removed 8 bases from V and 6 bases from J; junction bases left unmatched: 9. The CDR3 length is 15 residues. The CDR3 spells CASSQLAGSSGELFF. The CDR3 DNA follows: TGTGCCAGTTCCCAACTAGCGGGGTCGTCCGGGGAGCTGTTTTTT.

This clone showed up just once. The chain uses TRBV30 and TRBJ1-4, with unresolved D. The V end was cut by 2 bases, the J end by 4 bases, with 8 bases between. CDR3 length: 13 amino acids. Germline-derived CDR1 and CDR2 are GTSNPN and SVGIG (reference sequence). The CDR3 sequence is CAWSNGVNEKLFF. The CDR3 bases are TGTGCCTGGAGTAACGGGGTTAATGAAAAACTGTTTTTT.

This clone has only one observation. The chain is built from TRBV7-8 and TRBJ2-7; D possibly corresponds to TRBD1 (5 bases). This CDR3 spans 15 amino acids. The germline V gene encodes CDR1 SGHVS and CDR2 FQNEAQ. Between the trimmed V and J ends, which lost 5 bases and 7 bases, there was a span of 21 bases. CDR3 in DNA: TGTGCCAGCAGCCCCGGACACGCACAATACTGGGAGCAGTACTTC. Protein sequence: CASSPGHAQYWEQYF.

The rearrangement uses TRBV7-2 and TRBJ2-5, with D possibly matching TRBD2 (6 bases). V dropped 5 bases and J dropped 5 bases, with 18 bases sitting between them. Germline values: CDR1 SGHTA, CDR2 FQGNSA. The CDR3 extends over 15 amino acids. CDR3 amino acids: CASSPRRDPRETQYF. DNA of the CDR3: TGTGCCAGCAGCCCTAGGAGGGACCCAAGGGAGACCCAGTACTTC.

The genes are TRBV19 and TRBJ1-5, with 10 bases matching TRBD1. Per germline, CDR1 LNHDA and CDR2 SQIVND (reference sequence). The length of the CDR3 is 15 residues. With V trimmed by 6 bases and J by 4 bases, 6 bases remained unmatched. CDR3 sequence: CASSTRDRGNQPQHF. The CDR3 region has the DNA TGTGCCAGTAGCACCAGGGACAGGGGAAATCAGCCCCAGCATTTT.

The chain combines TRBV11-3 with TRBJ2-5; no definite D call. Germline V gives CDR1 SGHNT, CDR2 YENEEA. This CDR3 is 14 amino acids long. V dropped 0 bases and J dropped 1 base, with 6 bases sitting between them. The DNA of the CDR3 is TGTGCCAGCAGCTTAGAGTCCTTCCAAGAGACCCAGTACTTC. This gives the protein CASSLESFQETQYF.

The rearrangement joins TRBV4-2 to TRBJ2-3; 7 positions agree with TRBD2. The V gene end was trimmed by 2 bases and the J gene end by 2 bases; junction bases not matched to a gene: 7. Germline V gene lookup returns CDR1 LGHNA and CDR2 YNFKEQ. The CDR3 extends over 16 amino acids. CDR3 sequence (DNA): TGTGCCAGCAGCCAACTAGCGGTGACCCCCACAGATACGCAGTATTTT. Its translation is CASSQLAVTPTDTQYF.

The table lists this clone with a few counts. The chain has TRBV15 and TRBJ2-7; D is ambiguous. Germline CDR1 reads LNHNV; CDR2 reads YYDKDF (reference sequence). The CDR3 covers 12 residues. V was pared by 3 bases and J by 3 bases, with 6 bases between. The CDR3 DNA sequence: TGTGCCACCAGCAGTGACTTCTACGAGCAGTACTTC. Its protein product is CATSSDFYEQYF. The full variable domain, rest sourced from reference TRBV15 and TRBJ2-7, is DAMVIQNPRYQVTQFGKPVTLSCSQTLNHNVMYWYQQKSSQAPKLLFHYYDKDFNNEADTPDNFQSRRPNTSFCFLDIRSPGLGDTAMYLCATSSDFYEQYFGPGTRLTVT.

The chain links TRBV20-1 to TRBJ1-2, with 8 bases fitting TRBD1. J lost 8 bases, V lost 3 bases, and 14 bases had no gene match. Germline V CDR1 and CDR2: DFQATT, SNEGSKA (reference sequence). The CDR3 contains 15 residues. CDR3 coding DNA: TGCAGTGCTAGTTCGCAGGGGGCTCCGACAGGAGGCTACACCTTC. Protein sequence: CSASSQGAPTGGYTF.

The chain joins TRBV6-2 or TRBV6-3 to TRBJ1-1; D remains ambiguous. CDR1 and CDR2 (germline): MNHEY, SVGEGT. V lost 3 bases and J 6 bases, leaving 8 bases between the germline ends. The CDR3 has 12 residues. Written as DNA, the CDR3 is TGTGCCAGCAGTTATCCCCACTCTGAAGCTTTCTTT. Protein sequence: CASSYPHSEAFF.

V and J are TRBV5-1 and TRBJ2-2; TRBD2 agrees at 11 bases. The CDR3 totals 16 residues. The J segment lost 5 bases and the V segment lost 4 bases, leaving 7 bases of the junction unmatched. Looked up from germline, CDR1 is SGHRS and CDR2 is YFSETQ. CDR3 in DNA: TGCGCCAGCAGCCCTTTGGCTAGCGGGAGGACCGGGGAGCTGTTTTTT. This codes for CASSPLASGRTGELFF.

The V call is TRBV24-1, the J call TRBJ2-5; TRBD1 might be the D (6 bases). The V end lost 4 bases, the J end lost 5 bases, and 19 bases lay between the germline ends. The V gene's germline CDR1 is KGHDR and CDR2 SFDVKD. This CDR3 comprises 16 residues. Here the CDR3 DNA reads TGTGCCACCAGTGACCCGCCCGGAAGGGGGTATGAGACCCAGTACTTC. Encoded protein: CATSDPPGRGYETQYF.

This chain's CDR3 is CAWTGPLAGTEAFF. The CDR3 nucleotides read TGTGCCTGGACAGGGCCCCTCGCTGGCACTGAAGCTTTCTTT. The J gene is TRBJ1-1, the V gene TRBV30, with D perhaps matching TRBD1 (5 bases). Trimming took off 4 bases at V and 4 bases at J, with 16 bases between the two ends. Germline V gene sequence: CDR1 GTSNPN, CDR2 SVGIG (reference sequence). This CDR3 is built from 14 residues.

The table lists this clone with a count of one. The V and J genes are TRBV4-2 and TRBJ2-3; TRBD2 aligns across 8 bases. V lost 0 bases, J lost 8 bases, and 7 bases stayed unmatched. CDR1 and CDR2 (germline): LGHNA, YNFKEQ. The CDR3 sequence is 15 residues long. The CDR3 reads CASSQDGGAWGTQYF. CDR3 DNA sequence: TGTGCCAGCAGCCAAGACGGGGGGGCTTGGGGTACGCAGTATTTT.

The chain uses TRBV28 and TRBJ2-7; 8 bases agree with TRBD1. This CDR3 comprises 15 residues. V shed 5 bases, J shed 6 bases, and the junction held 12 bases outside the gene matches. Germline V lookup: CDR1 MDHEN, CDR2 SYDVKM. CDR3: CASSPMRTGLSEQYF. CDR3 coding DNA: TGTGCCAGCAGTCCTATGAGGACAGGGCTATCCGAGCAGTACTTC. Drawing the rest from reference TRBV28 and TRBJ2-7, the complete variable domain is DVKVTQSSRYLVKRTGEKVFLECVQDMDHENMFWYRQDPGLGLRLIYFSYDVKMKEKGDIPEGYSVSREKKERFSLILESASTNQTSMYLCASSPMRTGLSEQYFGPGTRLTVT.

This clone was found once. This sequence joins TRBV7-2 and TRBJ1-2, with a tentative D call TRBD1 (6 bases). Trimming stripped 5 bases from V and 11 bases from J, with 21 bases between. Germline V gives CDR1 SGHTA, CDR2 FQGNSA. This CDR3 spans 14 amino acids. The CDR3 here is CASSATDRLGRYTF. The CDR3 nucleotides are TGTGCCAGCAGCGCCACCGACAGGTTGGGCAGATACACCTTC.

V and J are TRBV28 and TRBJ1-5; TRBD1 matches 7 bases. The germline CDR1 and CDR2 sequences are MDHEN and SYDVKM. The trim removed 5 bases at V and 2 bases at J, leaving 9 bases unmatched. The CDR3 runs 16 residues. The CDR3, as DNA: TGTGCCAGCAGTGGAGACAGGGTTAATGGCAATCAGCCCCAGCATTTT. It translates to CASSGDRVNGNQPQHF.